A selection of T cell receptor beta chains follows, all from one sample in a study of blood T cell repertoires in COVID-19. Using immunoSEQ multiplex PCR, the repertoire was profiled, and TCRdb retains in-frame clones only, with some absent. The sample includes 300,000 to 350,000 clones, more than 70% of them seen just once. The sample comprised peripheral blood. Every receptor here comes from a woman aged 25 to 39 with COVID-19, enrolled during active disease. CDR3s include the opening cysteine and the closing phenylalanine or tryptophan. The D gene is left open where the match is weak. Rows may omit the clone size; those that give it use once, few, many or a size class.

.	.	TRBJ2-2	TRBV11-2	TGTGCCAGCAGATCCTATCAGGGGCGCGGGGAGCTGTTTTTT	CASRSYQGRGELFF
TRBD1	.	TRBJ2-7	TRBV19	TGTGCCAGTAGTATCGGGACAGCTTACGAGCAGTACTTC	CASSIGTAYEQYF
.	.	TRBJ1-3	TRBV28	TGTGCCAGCAGTCAGCACGGGACTATTGGAAACACCATATATTTT	CASSQHGTIGNTIYF
.	few	TRBJ1-3	TRBV5-1	TGCGCCAGCAGCTTGCAGGGGCTTGGAAACACCATATATTTT	CASSLQGLGNTIYF
.	.	TRBJ1-1	TRBV11-3	TGTGCCAGCAGAAAAGGGGACACTGAAGCTTTCTTT	CASRKGDTEAFF
.	.	TRBJ2-3	TRBV29-1	TGCAGCGTTGAAGATTGGGGGGGGGCAGGGAAAAATACGCAGTATTTT	CSVEDWGGAGKNTQYF
.	.	TRBJ1-6	TRBV19	TGTGCCAGTAGTATAGGGGGGGGCGCGGATTCACCCCTCCACTTT	CASSIGGGADSPLHF
TRBD2	.	TRBJ2-3	TRBV7-6	TGTGCCAGCAGCAAATCGGCGGGGGGGCAAGCAGATACGCAGTATTTT	CASSKSAGGQADTQYF
.	.	TRBJ2-2	TRBV19	TGTGCCAGTAGTATCCAGACGAACACCGGGGAGCTGTTTTTT	CASSIQTNTGELFF
.	once	TRBJ1-1	TRBV5-1	TGCGCCAGCAGCTTGATCAGGGAGGGATTGAAAGCTTTCTTT	CASSLIREGLKAFF
TRBD1	once	TRBJ2-7	TRBV6-5	TGTGCCAGCAGGGGACAGGGAGGATCCCACGAGCAGTACTTC	CASRGQGGSHEQYF
.	.	TRBJ1-1	TRBV7-2	TGTGCCAGCAGCTTAACAGAGTACGCTGAAGCTTTCTTT	CASSLTEYAEAFF
TRBD2	.	TRBJ2-3	TRBV7-3	TGTGCCAGCAGCTTAACTAGCGGGGCTTCGGTAGATACGCAGTATTTT	CASSLTSGASVDTQYF
TRBD1	.	TRBJ2-3	TRBV18	TGTGCCAGCTCGCGCGGACAGGCTCCAGATACGCAGTATTTT	CASSRGQAPDTQYF
TRBD2	.	TRBJ2-7	TRBV7-2	TGTGCCAGCAGCTTAGCTAGCGGGGGGCCACCCTACGAGCAGTACTTC	CASSLASGGPPYEQYF